Reported below is one TCR beta chain. Its antigen is unidentified. The entry originates in a study of cytomegalovirus exposure and HLA in healthy donors. Whole-study results and caveats: Across all donors, roughly uniform sequencing depth was an assumption of the presence/absence analyses. Productive status was seen about 90% or about 30% of the time for most TCR beta V segments in an earlier analysis. The study carried out a later analysis of TCR beta sequences. It associated 15,000 to 20,000 of them with specific HLA alleles at a false discovery rate of 0.05.

PCR was performed using 60 Vbeta and 13 Jbeta primers. Clones were read by immunoSEQ multiplex PCR, and TCRdb kept only the in-frame ones, dropping some. The data contain roughly 110,000 clones, 70% to 85% of them seen just once; the ten biggest clones take up around 4.3%. V was pared by 7 bases and J by 1 base, with 10 bases of the junction left unmatched. CDR3 size: 15 residues. Germline V gene lookup returns CDR1 MDHEN and CDR2 SYDVKM. This receptor was obtained from a middle-aged woman in good health and CMV-seropositive. The sequenced sample was PBMCs. This chain connects TRBV28 to TRBJ2-7; 7 nucleotides match TRBD1. The CDR3 sequence: CASTPSGQESYEQYF. The CDR3 DNA reads TGTGCCAGCACTCCCTCAGGACAGGAGTCCTACGAGCAGTACTTC.